This T cell receptor (beta chain) is from a study of blood T cell repertoires in COVID-19 (TCRdb year 2020). Regarding the research as a whole: Collaborator samples came from the United States, Italy and Spain and covered acute and convalescent phases of COVID-19. A freely available public database, intended as a resource for researchers studying the immune response to SARS-CoV-2, is where the repertoires were released. The sample metadata nearly always contained a de-identified subject ID, COVID-19 status, age in years and sex. Where available, HLA class I and class II types were taken from metadata supplied by the sample provider and were not determined by assay-based typing. Samples were obtained from the ongoing ImmuneRACE study (first 160 participants) and from approximately 1,200 subjects provided by 6 global collaborators. The material from the prospective study consisted of cDNA or gDNA derived from T cells, B-cell-depleted T cells, or PBMCs. Deeply sampled blood TCRbeta repertoires from subjects exposed to, actively infected with, or recovered from COVID-19 were included in the dataset.

TCRbeta CDR3 regions were amplified from genomic DNA by means of the immunoSEQ Assay, a bias-controlled multiplex PCR. As for the original processing: Nucleated cell counts per sample were estimated from amplification of reference gene primers within the assay. To quantify the absolute abundance of each unique TCRbeta CDR3 rearrangement, sequence reads were collapsed and filtered. For each sample, productive Simpson clonality was calculated by taking the square root of Simpson's diversity index across productive rearrangements. In its TCRdb copy, this immuneACCESS table keeps in-frame sequences only and misses some clones. Where compared with another copy, unresolved V genes explain less than half of these, and the others have no known cause. The V and J calls and clone size are taken from that table; D and trimming were inferred from the DNA. For this sample there are 25,000 to 35,000 clones; around 84% appear just once. The biggest ten clones account for about an eighth of the sample.

The germline V gene encodes CDR1 LGHNT and CDR2 FRNRAP. Trimming removed 1 base from V and 5 bases from J, leaving 12 bases between the germline ends. Inclusive of the bounding cysteine and phenylalanine, the CDR3 is 14 residues long. CDR3 DNA only is kept here, 42 bases in frame from base 1. Each collaborating institution followed its own protocols to collect whole blood in K2EDTA tubes. For TCRbeta analysis, collaborators shipped samples as frozen whole blood, isolated PBMCs, or DNA extracted from either of those sample types. Overall results and qualifications from the work: How much clinical and demographic metadata was included differed by source and by participant, and the metadata was provided uncurated.

This clone was seen only once. What this receptor recognizes is not known. No much larger clone exists at a distance of one base, and base qualities are not known. The chain is encoded by TRBV12-5 joined to TRBJ2-7; the D segment could be TRBD1, given 6 matching bases. This clonotype originated in a human donor in a cohort sampled during active COVID-19. The sample was peripheral blood. The nucleotide sequence reads as follows: TGTGCTAGTGGTTTGGGAGGGGGACGCCACGAGCAGTACTTC. It codes for CASGLGGGRHEQYF.